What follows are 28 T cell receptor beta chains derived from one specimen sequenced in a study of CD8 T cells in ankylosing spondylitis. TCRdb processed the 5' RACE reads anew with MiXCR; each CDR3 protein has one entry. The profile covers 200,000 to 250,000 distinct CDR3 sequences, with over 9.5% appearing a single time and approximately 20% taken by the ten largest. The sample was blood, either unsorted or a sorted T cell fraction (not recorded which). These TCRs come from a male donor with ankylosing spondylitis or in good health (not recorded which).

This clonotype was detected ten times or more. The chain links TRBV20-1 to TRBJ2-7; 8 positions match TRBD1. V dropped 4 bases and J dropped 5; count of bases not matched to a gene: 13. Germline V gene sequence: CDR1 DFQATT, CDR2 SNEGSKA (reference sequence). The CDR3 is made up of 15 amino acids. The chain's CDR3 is CSATAARGLGDEQYF. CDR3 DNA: TGCAGTGCTACAGCTGCCAGGGGGCTCGGGGACGAGCAGTACTTC.

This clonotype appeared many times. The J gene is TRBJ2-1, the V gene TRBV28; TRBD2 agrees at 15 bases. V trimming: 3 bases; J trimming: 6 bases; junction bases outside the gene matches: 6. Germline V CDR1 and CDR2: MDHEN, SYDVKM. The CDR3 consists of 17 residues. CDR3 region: CASSFSGLAGGPNEQFF. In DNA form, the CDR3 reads TGTGCCAGCAGTTTTTCCGGACTAGCGGGGGGGCCCAATGAGCAGTTCTTC.

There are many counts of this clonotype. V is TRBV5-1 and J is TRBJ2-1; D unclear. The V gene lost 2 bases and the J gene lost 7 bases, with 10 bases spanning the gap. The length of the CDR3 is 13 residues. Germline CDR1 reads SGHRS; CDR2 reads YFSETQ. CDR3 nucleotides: TGCGCCAGCAGCTTCTTAGTCCTAAATGAGCAGTTCTTC. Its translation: CASSFLVLNEQFF. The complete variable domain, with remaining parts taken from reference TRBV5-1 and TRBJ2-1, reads KAGVTQTPRYLIKTRGQQVTLSCSPISGHRSVSWYQQTPGQGLQFLFEYFSETQRNKGNFPGRFSGRQFSNSRSEMNVSTLELGDSALYLCASSFLVLNEQFFGPGTRLTVL.

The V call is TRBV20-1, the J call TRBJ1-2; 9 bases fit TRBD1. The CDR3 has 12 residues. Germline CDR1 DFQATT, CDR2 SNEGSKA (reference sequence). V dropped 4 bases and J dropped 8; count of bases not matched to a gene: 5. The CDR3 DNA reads TGCAGTGCTACCTCGACAGGGGGGGGCTACACCTTC. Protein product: CSATSTGGGYTF.

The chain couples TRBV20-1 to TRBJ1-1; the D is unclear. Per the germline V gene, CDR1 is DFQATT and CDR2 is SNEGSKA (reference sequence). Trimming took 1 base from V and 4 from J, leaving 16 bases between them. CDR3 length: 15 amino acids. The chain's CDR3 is CSARVFGMGSTEAFF. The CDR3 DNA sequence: TGCAGTGCTAGAGTCTTTGGTATGGGTAGCACTGAAGCTTTCTTT.

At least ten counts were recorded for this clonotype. The CDR3 region is CSAFDSPYEQYF. The CDR3, as DNA: TGCAGTGCCTTCGACAGCCCCTACGAGCAGTACTTC. The chain carries TRBV20-1 and TRBJ2-7, with a possible D match to TRBD1 (5 bases). From germline, CDR1 is DFQATT and CDR2 SNEGSKA (reference sequence). V lost 6 bases and J lost 2, with 11 bases in between. This CDR3 is 12 amino acids long.

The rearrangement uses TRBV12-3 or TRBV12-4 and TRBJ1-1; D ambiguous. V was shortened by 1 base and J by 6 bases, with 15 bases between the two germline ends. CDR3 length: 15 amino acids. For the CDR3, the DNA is TGTGCCAGCAGTTTAGAGCGACAAGGGTTCTCTGAAGCTTTCTTT. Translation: CASSLERQGFSEAFF.

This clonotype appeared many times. The CDR3 region has the DNA TGTGCCAGCAGCGTAGGTTTGGACATACACCTGGGGAATAATTCACCCCTCCACTTT. Its protein is CASSVGLDIHLGNNSPLHF. The chain links TRBV9 to TRBJ1-6; possibly TRBD1 for D (5 bases). The ends were cut back, 0 bases at V and 5 bases at J, with 21 bases in the middle. This CDR3 is built from 19 residues. CDR1 and CDR2 (germline): SGDLS, YYNGEE. The complete variable domain, with remaining parts taken from reference TRBV9 and TRBJ1-6, reads DSGVTQTPKHLITATGQRVTLRCSPRSGDLSVYWYQQSLDQGLQFLIQYYNGEERAKGNILERFSAQQFPDLHSELNLSSLELGDSALYFCASSVGLDIHLGNNSPLHFGNGTRLTVT.

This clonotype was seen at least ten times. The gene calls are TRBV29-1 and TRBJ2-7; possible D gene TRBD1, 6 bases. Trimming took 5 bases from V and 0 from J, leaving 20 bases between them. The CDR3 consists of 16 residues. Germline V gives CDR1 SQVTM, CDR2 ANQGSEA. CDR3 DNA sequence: TGCAGCGTTAGTACCGGGACACTCCAGAGCTCCTACGAGCAGTACTTC. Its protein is CSVSTGTLQSSYEQYF.

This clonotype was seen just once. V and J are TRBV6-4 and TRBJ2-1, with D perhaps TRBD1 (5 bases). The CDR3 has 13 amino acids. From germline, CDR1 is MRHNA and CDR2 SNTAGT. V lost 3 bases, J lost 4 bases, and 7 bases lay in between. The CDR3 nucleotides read TGTGCCAGCAGTGAAACAGGTTACAATGAGCAGTTCTTC. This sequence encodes CASSETGYNEQFF.

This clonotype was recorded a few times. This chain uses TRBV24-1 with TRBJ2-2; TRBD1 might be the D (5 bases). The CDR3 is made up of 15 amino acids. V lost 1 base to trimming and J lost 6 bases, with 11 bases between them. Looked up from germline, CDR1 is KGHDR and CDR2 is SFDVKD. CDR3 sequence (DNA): TGTGCCACCAGTGATTTCAGGGCCGGAGCCGGGGAGCTGTTTTTT. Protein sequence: CATSDFRAGAGELFF.

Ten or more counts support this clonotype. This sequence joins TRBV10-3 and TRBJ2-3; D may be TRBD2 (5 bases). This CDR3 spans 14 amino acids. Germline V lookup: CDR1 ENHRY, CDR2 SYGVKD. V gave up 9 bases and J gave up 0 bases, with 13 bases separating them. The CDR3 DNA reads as TGTGCCATAGGGAGTGGAGTTAGCACAGATACGCAGTATTTT. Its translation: CAIGSGVSTDTQYF.

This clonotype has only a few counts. As DNA, the CDR3 is TGTGCCTGGAGTGGACAGGGTGTCACCTTC. This sequence encodes CAWSGQGVTF. The rearrangement joins TRBV30 to TRBJ1-2; 7 nucleotides line up with TRBD1. V was pared by 1 base and J by 13 bases, with 3 bases of the junction left unmatched. This CDR3 is built from 10 residues. Germline CDR1 reads GTSNPN; CDR2 reads SVGIG (reference sequence).

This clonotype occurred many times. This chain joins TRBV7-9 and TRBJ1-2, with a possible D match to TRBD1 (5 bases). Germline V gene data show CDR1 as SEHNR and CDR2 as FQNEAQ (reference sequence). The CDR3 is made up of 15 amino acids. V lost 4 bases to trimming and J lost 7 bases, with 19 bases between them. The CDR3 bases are TGTGCCAGCAGCTCGAGGGACGGCCTCCTGAGTGGCTACACCTTC. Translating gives CASSSRDGLLSGYTF.

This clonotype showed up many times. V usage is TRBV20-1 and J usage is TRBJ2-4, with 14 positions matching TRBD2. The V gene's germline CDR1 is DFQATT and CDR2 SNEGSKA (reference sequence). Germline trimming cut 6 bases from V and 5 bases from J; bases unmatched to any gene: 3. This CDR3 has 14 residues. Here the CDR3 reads CSAQGLAGENIQYF. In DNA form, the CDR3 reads TGCAGTGCGCAGGGACTAGCGGGGGAAAACATTCAGTACTTC.

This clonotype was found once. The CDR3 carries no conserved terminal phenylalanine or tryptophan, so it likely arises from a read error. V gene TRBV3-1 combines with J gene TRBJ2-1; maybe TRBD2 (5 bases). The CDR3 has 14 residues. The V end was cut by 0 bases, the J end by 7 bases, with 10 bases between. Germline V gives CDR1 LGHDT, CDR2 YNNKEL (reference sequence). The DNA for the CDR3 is TGTGCCAGCAGCCAAGATCCAGCGGTAAATGAGCAGTTCCTC. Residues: CASSQDPAVNEQFL.

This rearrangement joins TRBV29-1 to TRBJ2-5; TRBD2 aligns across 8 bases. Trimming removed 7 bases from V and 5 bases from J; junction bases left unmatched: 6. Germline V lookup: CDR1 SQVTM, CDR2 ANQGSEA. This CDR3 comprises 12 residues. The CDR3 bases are TGCAGCGACGGGGGGGCCGGTGAGACCCAGTACTTC. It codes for CSDGGAGETQYF.

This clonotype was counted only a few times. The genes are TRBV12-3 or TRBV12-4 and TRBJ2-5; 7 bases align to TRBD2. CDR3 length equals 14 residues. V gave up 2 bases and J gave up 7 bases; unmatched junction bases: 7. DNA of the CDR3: TGTGCCAGCAGTTTACGGGGGGACGGAGGGACCCAGTACTTC. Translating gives CASSLRGDGGTQYF.

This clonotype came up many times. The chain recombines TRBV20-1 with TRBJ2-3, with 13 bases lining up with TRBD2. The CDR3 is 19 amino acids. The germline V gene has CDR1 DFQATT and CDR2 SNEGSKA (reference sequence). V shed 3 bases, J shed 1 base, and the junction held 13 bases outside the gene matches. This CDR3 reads CSASSRGTSGGAGTDTQYF. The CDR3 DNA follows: TGCAGTGCTAGCTCAAGAGGAACTAGCGGGGGGGCCGGCACAGATACGCAGTATTTT.

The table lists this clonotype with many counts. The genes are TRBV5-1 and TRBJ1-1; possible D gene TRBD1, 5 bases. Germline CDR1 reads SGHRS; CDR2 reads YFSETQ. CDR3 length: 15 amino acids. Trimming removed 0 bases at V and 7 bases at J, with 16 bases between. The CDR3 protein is CASSLEGQGSIEAFF. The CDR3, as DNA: TGCGCCAGCAGCTTGGAGGGTCAGGGATCGATTGAAGCTTTCTTT.

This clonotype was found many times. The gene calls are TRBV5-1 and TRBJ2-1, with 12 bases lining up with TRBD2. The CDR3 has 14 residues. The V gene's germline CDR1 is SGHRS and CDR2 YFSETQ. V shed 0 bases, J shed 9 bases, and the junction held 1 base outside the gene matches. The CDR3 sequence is CASSLGLAGAEQFF. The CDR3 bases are TGCGCCAGCAGCTTGGGACTAGCGGGGGCTGAGCAGTTCTTC.

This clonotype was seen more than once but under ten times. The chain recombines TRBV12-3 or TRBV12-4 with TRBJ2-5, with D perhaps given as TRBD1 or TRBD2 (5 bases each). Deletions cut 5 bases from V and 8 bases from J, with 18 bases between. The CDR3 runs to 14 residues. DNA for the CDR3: TGTGCCAGCAGTCGCTCCGGGACGACTTTAACCCAGTACTTC. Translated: CASSRSGTTLTQYF.

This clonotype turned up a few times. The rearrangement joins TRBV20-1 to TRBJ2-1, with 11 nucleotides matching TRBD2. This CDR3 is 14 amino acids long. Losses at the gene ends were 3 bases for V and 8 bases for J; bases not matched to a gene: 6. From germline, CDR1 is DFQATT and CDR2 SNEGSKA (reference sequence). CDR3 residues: CSASWLAGGYEQFF. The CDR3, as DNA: TGCAGTGCTAGTTGGCTAGCGGGGGGCTATGAGCAGTTCTTC.

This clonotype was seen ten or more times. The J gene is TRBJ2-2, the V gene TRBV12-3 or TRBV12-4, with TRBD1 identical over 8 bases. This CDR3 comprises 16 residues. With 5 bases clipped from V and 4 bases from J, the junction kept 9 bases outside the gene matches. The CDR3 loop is CASSQSGTGSTGELFF. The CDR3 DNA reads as TGTGCCAGCAGTCAATCCGGGACAGGTTCCACCGGGGAGCTGTTTTTT.

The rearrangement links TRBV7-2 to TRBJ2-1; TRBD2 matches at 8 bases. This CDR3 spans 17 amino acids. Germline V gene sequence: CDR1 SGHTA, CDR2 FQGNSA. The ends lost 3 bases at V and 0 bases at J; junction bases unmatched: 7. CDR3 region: CASSFGPGGFSYNEQFF. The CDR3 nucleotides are TGTGCCAGCAGCTTTGGCCCGGGGGGGTTCTCCTACAATGAGCAGTTCTTC.

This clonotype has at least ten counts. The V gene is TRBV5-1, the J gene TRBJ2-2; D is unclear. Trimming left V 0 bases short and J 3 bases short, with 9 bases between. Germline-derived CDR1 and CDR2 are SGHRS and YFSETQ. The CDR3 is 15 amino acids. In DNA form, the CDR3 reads TGCGCCAGCAGCTTGGATGCACAAGACACCGGGGAGCTGTTTTTT. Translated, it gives CASSLDAQDTGELFF.

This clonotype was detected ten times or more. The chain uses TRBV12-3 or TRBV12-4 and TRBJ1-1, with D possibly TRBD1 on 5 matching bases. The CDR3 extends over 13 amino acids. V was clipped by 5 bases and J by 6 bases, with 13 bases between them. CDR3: CASSRTTRPEAFF. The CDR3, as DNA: TGTGCCAGCAGTCGGACAACGCGGCCTGAAGCTTTCTTT.

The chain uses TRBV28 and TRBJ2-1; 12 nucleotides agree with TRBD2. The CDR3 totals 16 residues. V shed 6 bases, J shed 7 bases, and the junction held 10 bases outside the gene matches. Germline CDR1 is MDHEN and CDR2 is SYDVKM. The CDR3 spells CASSKPSGGARNEQFF. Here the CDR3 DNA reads TGTGCCAGCAGCAAACCTAGCGGGGGGGCCAGGAATGAGCAGTTCTTC.